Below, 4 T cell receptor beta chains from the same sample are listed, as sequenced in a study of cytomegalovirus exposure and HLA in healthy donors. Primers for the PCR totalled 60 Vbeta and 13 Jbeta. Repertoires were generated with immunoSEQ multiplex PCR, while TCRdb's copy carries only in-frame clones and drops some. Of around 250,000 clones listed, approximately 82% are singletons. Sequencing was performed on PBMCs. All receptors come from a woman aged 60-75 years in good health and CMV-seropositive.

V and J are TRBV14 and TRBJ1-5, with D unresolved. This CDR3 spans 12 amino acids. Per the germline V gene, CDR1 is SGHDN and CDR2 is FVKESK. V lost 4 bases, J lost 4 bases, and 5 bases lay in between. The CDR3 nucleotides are TGTGCCAGCAGCCGACTGAATCAGCCCCAGCATTTT. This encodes CASSRLNQPQHF.

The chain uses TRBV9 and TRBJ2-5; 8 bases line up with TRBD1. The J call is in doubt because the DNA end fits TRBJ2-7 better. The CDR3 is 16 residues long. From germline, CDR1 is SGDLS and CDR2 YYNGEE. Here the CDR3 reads CASSTRAGTGNYEQYF. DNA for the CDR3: TGTGCCAGCAGCACACGAGCCGGGACAGGCAACTACGAGCAGTACTTC.

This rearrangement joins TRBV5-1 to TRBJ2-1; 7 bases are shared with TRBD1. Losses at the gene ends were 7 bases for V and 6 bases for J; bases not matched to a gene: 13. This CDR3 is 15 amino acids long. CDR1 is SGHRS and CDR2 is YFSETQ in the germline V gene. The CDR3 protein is CASAAGTANFNEQFF. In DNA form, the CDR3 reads TGCGCCAGCGCCGCCGGGACAGCCAACTTCAATGAGCAGTTCTTC.

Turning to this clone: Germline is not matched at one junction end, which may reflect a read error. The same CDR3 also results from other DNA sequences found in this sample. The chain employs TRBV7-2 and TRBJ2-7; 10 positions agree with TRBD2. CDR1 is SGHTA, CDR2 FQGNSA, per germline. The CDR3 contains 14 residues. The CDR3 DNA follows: TGCGCCAGCAGCTCGGAGCGGGAGGGCCCCGAGCAGTACTTC. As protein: CASSSEREGPEQYF.